The present T cell receptor (beta chain) was sequenced within a study of blood T cell repertoires in COVID-19. Study-level background: Material from acute and convalescent COVID-19 was sourced from the United States, Italy and Spain. The cDNA or gDNA used as material had been derived from T cells, B-cell-depleted T cells, or PBMCs.

Here immunoSEQ multiplex PCR was the method, and the copy in TCRdb shows in-frame clones only, minus some. The table shows fewer than 350,000 clones, with roughly 93% occurring only once. The CDR3 spans 16 residues. The germline CDR1 and CDR2 sequences are MGHRA and YSYEKL. Trimming cost V 2 bases and J 3 bases; bases outside gene matches: 8. Enrolled through a virtual design, the participants were between roughly 18 and 95 years of age and came from roughly 22 US areas. Participants' reported clinical history set cohort assignment. The clonotype originates from a woman between 35 and 50 years old with acute COVID-19. The genes are TRBV4-1 and TRBJ2-3; 7 bases match TRBD2. Source material: PBMCs or T cells enriched from blood (not recorded which). The CDR3 nucleotides read TGCGCCAGCAGCCAACACCTGACTAGCACGACAGATACGCAGTATTTT. Amino acid sequence: CASSQHLTSTTDTQYF.